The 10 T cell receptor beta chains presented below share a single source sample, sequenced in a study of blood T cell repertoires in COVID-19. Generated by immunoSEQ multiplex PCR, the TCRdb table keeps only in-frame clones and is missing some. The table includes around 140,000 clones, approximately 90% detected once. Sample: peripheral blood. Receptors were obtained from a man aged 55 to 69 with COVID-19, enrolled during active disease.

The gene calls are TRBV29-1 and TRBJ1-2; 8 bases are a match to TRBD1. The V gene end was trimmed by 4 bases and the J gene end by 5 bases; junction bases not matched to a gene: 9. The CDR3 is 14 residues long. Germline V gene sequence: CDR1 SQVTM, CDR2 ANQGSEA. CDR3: CSVGGSGGEYGYTF. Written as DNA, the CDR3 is TGCAGCGTTGGAGGGTCAGGGGGCGAATATGGCTACACCTTC.

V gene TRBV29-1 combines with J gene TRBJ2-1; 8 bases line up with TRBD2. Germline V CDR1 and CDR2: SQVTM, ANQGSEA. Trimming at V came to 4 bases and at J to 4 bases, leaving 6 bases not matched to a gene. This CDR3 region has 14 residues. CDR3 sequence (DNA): TGCAGCGTTGCGCAGTTAGCGGGGTACAATGAGCAGTTCTTC. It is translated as CSVAQLAGYNEQFF.

The CDR3 DNA follows: TGCAGCGTTGTGGAGGGGTCCCCCACAGATACGCAGTATTTT. Amino acids: CSVVEGSPTDTQYF. The rearrangement uses TRBV29-1 and TRBJ2-3; D may be TRBD2 (6 bases). Germline V gene sequence: CDR1 SQVTM, CDR2 ANQGSEA. The germline V and J ends were trimmed by 4 bases and 2 bases, with 13 bases remaining between them. The CDR3 extends over 14 amino acids.

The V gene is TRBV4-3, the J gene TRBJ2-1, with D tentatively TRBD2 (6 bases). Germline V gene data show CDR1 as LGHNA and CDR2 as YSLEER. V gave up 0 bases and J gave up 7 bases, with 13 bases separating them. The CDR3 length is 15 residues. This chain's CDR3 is CASSQELPRGNEQFF. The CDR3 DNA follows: TGCGCCAGCAGCCAAGAATTACCCCGGGGGAATGAGCAGTTCTTC.

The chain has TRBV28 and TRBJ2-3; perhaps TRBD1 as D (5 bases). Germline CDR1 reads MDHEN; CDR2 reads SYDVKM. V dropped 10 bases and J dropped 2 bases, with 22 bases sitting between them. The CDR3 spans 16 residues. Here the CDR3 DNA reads TGTGCCATCAAGGGGTTAGGGATACAGATCACAGATACGCAGTATTTT. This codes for CAIKGLGIQITDTQYF.

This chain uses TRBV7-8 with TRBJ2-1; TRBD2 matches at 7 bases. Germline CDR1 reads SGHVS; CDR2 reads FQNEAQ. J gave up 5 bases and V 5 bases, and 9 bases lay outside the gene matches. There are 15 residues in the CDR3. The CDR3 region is CASSPRGSKDNEQFF. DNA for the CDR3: TGTGCCAGCAGCCCGCGGGGGAGCAAAGACAATGAGCAGTTCTTC.

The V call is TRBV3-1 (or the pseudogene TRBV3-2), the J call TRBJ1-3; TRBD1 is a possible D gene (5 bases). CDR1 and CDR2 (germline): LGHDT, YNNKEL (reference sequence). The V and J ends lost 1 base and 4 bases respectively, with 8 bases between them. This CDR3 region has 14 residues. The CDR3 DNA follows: TGTGCCAGCAGCCAAGTCCGGGGGGGAAACACCATATATTTT. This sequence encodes CASSQVRGGNTIYF.

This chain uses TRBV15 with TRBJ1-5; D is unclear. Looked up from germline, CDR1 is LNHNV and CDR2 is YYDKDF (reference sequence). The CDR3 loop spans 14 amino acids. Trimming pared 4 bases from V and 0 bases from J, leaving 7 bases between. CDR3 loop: CATSIAISNQPQHF. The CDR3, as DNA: TGTGCCACCAGCATAGCCATTAGCAATCAGCCCCAGCATTTT.

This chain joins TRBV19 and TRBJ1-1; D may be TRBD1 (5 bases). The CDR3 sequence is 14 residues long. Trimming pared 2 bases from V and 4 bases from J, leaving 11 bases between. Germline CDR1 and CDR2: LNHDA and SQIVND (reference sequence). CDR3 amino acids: CASSIWGVGTEAFF. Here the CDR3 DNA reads TGTGCCAGTAGTATATGGGGGGTTGGCACTGAAGCTTTCTTT.

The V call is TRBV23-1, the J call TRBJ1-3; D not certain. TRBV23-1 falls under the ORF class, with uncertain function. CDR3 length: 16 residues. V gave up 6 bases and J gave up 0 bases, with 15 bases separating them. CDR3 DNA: TGCGCCAGCAGAAGATCCCGGGAGCCCTCTGGAAACACCATATATTTT. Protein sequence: CASRRSREPSGNTIYF.